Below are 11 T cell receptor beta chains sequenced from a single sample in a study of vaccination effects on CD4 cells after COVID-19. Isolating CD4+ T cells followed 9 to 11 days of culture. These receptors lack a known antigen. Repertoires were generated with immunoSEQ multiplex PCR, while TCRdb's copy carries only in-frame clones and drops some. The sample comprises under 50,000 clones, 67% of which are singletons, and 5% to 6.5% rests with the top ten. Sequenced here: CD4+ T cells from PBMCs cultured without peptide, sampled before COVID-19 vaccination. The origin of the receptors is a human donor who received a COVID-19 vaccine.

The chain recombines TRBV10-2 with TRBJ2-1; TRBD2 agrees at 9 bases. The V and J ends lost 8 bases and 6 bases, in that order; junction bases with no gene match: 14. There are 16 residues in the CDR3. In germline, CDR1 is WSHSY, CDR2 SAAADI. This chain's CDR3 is CASVLDFSGRGNEQFF. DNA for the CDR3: TGCGCCAGCGTCCTCGATTTTAGCGGGAGAGGCAATGAGCAGTTCTTC.

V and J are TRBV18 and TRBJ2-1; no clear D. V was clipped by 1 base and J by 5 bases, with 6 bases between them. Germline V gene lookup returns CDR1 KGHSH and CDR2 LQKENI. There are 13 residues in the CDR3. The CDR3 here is CASSPLRNNEQFF. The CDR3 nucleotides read TGTGCCAGCTCACCACTCAGAAACAATGAGCAGTTCTTC.

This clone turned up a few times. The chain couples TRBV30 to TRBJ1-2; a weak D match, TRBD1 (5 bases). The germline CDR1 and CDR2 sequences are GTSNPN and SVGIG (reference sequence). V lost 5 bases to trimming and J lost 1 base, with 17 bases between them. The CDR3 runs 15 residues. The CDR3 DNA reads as TGTGCCTGGCTGGACTTAGTTGGGGGTAACTATGGCTACACCTTC. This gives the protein CAWLDLVGGNYGYTF.

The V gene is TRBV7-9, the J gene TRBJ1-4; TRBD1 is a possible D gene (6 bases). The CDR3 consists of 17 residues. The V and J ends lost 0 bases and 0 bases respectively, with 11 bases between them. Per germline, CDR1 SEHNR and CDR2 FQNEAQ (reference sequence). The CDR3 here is CASSLAGAFATNEKLFF. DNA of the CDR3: TGTGCCAGCAGCTTAGCGGGGGCTTTCGCAACTAATGAAAAACTGTTTTTT.

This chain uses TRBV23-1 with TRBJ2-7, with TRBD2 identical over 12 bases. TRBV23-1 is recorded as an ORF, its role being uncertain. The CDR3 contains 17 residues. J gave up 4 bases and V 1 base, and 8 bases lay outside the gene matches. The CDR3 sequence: CASSQLLAGGSGYEQYF. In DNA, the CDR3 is TGCGCCAGCAGTCAATTACTAGCGGGGGGTAGTGGTTACGAGCAGTACTTC.

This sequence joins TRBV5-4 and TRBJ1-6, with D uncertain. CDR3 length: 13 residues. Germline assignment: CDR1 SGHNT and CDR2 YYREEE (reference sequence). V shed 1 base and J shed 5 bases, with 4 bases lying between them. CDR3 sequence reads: CASSLTDNSPLHF. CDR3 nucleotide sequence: TGTGCCAGCAGCTTGACAGATAATTCACCCCTCCACTTT. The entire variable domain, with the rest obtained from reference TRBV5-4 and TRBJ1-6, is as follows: ETGVTQSPTHLIKTRGQQVTLRCSSQSGHNTVSWYQQALGQGPQFIFQYYREEENGRGNFPPRFSGLQFPNYSSELNVNALELDDSALYLCASSLTDNSPLHFGNGTRLTVT.

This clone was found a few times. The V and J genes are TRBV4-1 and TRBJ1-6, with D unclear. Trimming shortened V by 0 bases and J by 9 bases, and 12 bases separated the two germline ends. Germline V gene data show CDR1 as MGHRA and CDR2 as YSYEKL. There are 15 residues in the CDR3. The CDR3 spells CASSQDPSSPSPLHF. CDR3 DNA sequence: TGCGCCAGCAGCCAAGATCCGAGCAGTCCTTCACCCCTCCACTTT.

This chain's CDR3 is CASSYQAVGPLHF. The CDR3 DNA reads TGTGCCAGCAGTTACCAAGCGGTTGGGCCCCTCCACTTT. V gene TRBV6-5 combines with J gene TRBJ1-6; D gene uncertain. Deletions cut 2 bases from V and 13 bases from J, with 12 bases between. CDR3 length: 13 amino acids. Per germline, CDR1 MNHEY and CDR2 SVGAGI.

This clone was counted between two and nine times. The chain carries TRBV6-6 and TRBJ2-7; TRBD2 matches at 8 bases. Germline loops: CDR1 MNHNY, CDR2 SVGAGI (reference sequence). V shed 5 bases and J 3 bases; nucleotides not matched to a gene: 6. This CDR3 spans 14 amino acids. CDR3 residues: CASSPPGGVYEQYF. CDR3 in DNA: TGTGCCAGCAGTCCCCCGGGGGGGGTCTACGAGCAGTACTTC.

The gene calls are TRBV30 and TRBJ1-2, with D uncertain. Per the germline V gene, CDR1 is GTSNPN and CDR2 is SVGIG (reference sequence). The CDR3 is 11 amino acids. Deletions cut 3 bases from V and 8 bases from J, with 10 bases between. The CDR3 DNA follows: TGTGCCTGGAGAGCCTCGGGGGGCTACACCTTC. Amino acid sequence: CAWRASGGYTF.

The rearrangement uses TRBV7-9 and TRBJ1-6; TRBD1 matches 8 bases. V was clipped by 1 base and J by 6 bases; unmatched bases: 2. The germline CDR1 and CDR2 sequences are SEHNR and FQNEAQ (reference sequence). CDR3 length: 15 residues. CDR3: CASSLGTGINSPLHF. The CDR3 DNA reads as TGTGCCAGCAGCTTAGGGACAGGGATTAATTCACCCCTCCACTTT.